A selection of T cell receptor beta chains follows, all from one sample in a study of T cell changes during pregnancy in multiple sclerosis. Assay used: immunoSEQ multiplex PCR; TCRdb lists only in-frame clones, some missing. The sample consists of 50,000 to 65,000 clones, approximately 89% of them appearing once. The sequences come from peripheral blood, collected after pregnancy. The source is a female donor with multiple sclerosis, enrolled in a pregnancy study. Each CDR3 is given with its conserved first and last residue. Each record gives: D gene, V gene, J gene, clone size, CDR3 DNA, CDR3 protein. A D gene is named only where the DNA matches it firmly. The listing skips clone size in some rows; elsewhere it reads once, few, many or a size class.

D gene: .; V gene: TRBV6-5; J gene: TRBJ2-7; clone size: .; CDR3 DNA: TGTGCCAGCAGTACACCGGGACATTTCTACGAGCAGTACTTC; CDR3 protein: CASSTPGHFYEQYF
D gene: .; V gene: TRBV6-1; J gene: TRBJ2-1; clone size: .; CDR3 DNA: TGTGCCAGCAGTGAAATGGCAGGTCCCTACAATGAGCAGTTCTTC; CDR3 protein: CASSEMAGPYNEQFF
D gene: .; V gene: TRBV7-2; J gene: TRBJ2-7; clone size: .; CDR3 DNA: TGTGCCAGCAGCTTCCTAGGCATCTACGAGCAGTACTTC; CDR3 protein: CASSFLGIYEQYF
D gene: .; V gene: TRBV5-4; J gene: TRBJ1-2; clone size: .; CDR3 DNA: TGTGCCAGCAGCCCCACACTAAACTATGGCTACACCTTC; CDR3 protein: CASSPTLNYGYTF
D gene: TRBD1; V gene: TRBV19; J gene: TRBJ2-7; clone size: .; CDR3 DNA: TGTGCCACCGAGGGGGACAGATCAAGCTCCTACGAGCAGTACTTC; CDR3 protein: CATEGDRSSSYEQYF
D gene: .; V gene: TRBV5-1; J gene: TRBJ2-7; clone size: .; CDR3 DNA: TGCGCCAGCAGCTTGGGGGCCGACAGGTTCTACGAGCAGTACTTC; CDR3 protein: CASSLGADRFYEQYF
D gene: TRBD2; V gene: TRBV15; J gene: TRBJ2-3; clone size: .; CDR3 DNA: TGTGCCACCAGCAGAGATCTAGCGGGGGGGCCAGATACGCAGTATTTT; CDR3 protein: CATSRDLAGGPDTQYF
D gene: TRBD1; V gene: TRBV28; J gene: TRBJ2-4; clone size: .; CDR3 DNA: TGTGCCAGCAGTTGGGGGACAGAGGGGATTGGAAACATTCAGTACTTC; CDR3 protein: CASSWGTEGIGNIQYF
D gene: TRBD1; V gene: TRBV25-1; J gene: TRBJ2-3; clone size: .; CDR3 DNA: TGTGCCAGCAGTGAATTCGGTGGACAGGGGGCAGATACGCAGTATTTT; CDR3 protein: CASSEFGGQGADTQYF
D gene: .; V gene: TRBV6-5; J gene: TRBJ1-2; clone size: .; CDR3 DNA: TGTGCCAGCAGTTACTCGATTCGGCAGGTCTATGGCTACACCTTC; CDR3 protein: CASSYSIRQVYGYTF
D gene: TRBD1; V gene: TRBV6-4; J gene: TRBJ1-2; clone size: .; CDR3 DNA: TGTGCCAGCAGTGCCTCCCAGACAGGGTTCAATGGCTACACCTTC; CDR3 protein: CASSASQTGFNGYTF
D gene: .; V gene: TRBV7-6; J gene: TRBJ2-7; clone size: .; CDR3 DNA: TGTGCCAGCAGCCGATCGGGTGTCGACAGGCAGGTGTACTTC; CDR3 protein: CASSRSGVDRQVYF
D gene: .; V gene: TRBV7-8; J gene: TRBJ1-1; clone size: .; CDR3 DNA: TGTGCCAGCAGCTCGTACAGGACCATGAACACTGAAGCTTTCTTT; CDR3 protein: CASSSYRTMNTEAFF
D gene: .; V gene: TRBV27; J gene: TRBJ2-6; clone size: .; CDR3 DNA: TGTGCCAGCAGTTTTTACTCTGGGGCCAACGTCCTGACTTTC; CDR3 protein: CASSFYSGANVLTF
D gene: .; V gene: TRBV6-5; J gene: TRBJ2-2; clone size: .; CDR3 DNA: TGTGCCAGCAGTTTGAATCGGGATAACACCGGGGAGCTGTTTTTT; CDR3 protein: CASSLNRDNTGELFF
D gene: .; V gene: TRBV4-1; J gene: TRBJ2-2; clone size: once; CDR3 DNA: TGCGCCAGCAGCCTACTTCGCCTCAGGGGACGGAACACCGGGGAGCTGTTTTTT; CDR3 protein: CASSLLRLRGRNTGELFF
D gene: TRBD1; V gene: TRBV2; J gene: TRBJ1-5; clone size: .; CDR3 DNA: TGTGCCAGCAGCGGGGTAACAGGGGAAATATTTAATAGCAATCAGCCCCAGCATTTT; CDR3 protein: CASSGVTGEIFNSNQPQHF
D gene: TRBD1; V gene: TRBV27; J gene: TRBJ1-2; clone size: .; CDR3 DNA: TGTGCCAGCAGTTCCGGACAGGGAATAAACTATGGCTACACCTTC; CDR3 protein: CASSSGQGINYGYTF
D gene: TRBD2; V gene: TRBV15; J gene: TRBJ2-3; clone size: .; CDR3 DNA: TGTGCCACCAGCGGTCTAGCGGCCCGCACAGATACGCAGTATTTT; CDR3 protein: CATSGLAARTDTQYF
D gene: TRBD2; V gene: TRBV7-2; J gene: TRBJ2-1; clone size: .; CDR3 DNA: TGTGCCAGCAGCTTTAACGTTGTTTGGGGACTAGCGAGGAGTGAGCAGTTCTTC; CDR3 protein: CASSFNVVWGLARSEQFF
D gene: .; V gene: TRBV6-1; J gene: TRBJ2-2; clone size: .; CDR3 DNA: TGTGCCAGCAGTCTAGGGGGGAACACCGGGGAGCTGTTTTTT; CDR3 protein: CASSLGGNTGELFF
D gene: TRBD1; V gene: TRBV11-3; J gene: TRBJ2-2; clone size: once; CDR3 DNA: TGTGCCAGCAGCCCCTGGACAGGAGCGAACACCGGGGAGCTGTTTTTT; CDR3 protein: CASSPWTGANTGELFF
D gene: TRBD1; V gene: TRBV7-2; J gene: TRBJ1-2; clone size: .; CDR3 DNA: TGTGCCAGCAGCTTAGCTTTGGTGGACAGGGGGCTCTATGGCTACACCTTC; CDR3 protein: CASSLALVDRGLYGYTF
D gene: TRBD2; V gene: TRBV6-6; J gene: TRBJ2-1; clone size: .; CDR3 DNA: TGTGCCAGCAGTTACTCCCAGCGGGGGGCGTTCTTC; CDR3 protein: CASSYSQRGAFF